One and the same sample provided the 8 T cell receptor beta chains below, sequenced in a study of T-cell memory formation after mild COVID-19. TCRdb re-called the 5' RACE reads through MiXCR, storing one row per CDR3 protein. This repertoire shows 300,000 to 400,000 distinct CDR3 sequences, approximately 13% found once; its top ten account for about 21%. Material: PBMCs or a T cell subset sorted from them (not recorded which). Every receptor here comes from a man aged 18 to 29 who had mild COVID-19 (a few samples of this study predate the infection). Cell type and time point are not known.

A few counts support this clonotype. V and J are TRBV12-3 or TRBV12-4 and TRBJ1-1; D uncertain. The CDR3 is 15 amino acids. With 6 bases removed from V and 11 bases from J, the gap between germline ends came to 25 bases. CDR3 coding DNA: TGTGCCAGCAGGGAATTGAGCAGACGAAACCCTGGGGCTTTCTTT. Residues: CASRELSRRNPGAFF.

There are a few counts of this clonotype. The gene calls are TRBV7-3 and TRBJ2-7; 10 positions match TRBD1. Germline assignment: CDR1 SGHTA and CDR2 FQGTGA. V was pared by 5 bases and J by 6 bases, with 4 bases of the junction left unmatched. The CDR3 length is 13 residues. The DNA of the CDR3 is TGTGCCAGCAGCCCGACAGGGGGCGGCGAGCAGTACTTC. Translated: CASSPTGGGEQYF.

This clonotype was seen a handful of times. The gene calls are TRBV5-1 and TRBJ2-1, with TRBD2 matching 10 bases. With 2 bases clipped from V and 4 bases from J, the junction kept 3 bases outside the gene matches. CDR3 size: 15 residues. CDR1 is SGHRS, CDR2 YFSETQ, per germline. The CDR3: CASSFGLAAYNEQFF. In nucleotides, the CDR3 is TGCGCCAGCAGCTTTGGACTAGCGGCTTACAATGAGCAGTTCTTC.

V and J are TRBV25-1 and TRBJ2-6, with D possibly TRBD2 on 5 matching bases. The CDR3 is 17 amino acids. Trimming pared 6 bases from V and 1 base from J, leaving 16 bases between. In germline, CDR1 is MGHDK, CDR2 SYGVNS. DNA for the CDR3: TGTGCCAGCAGCTGGGAGTTTCGGCCATCTGGGGCCAACGTCCTGACTTTC. Its protein product is CASSWEFRPSGANVLTF.

The chain employs TRBV5-6 and TRBJ2-7; 9 bases map to TRBD1. The CDR3 is 16 residues long. The germline gives CDR1 SGHDT, CDR2 YYEEEE. V lost 0 bases to trimming and J lost 1 base; unmatched junction nucleotides: 5. CDR3 region: CASSLERDRESYEQYF. The CDR3 region has the DNA TGTGCCAGCAGCTTGGAACGGGACAGGGAATCCTACGAGCAGTACTTC.

The chain is built from TRBV19 and TRBJ1-2; the D gene is possibly TRBD1 (5 bases). The germline V gene has CDR1 LNHDA and CDR2 SQIVND (reference sequence). The CDR3 runs to 15 residues. The ends were cut back, 6 bases at V and 3 bases at J, with 17 bases in the middle. CDR3 sequence (DNA): TGTGCCAGTAGCCGGAGCAGGGTCGGCGACTATGGCTACACCTTC. Translated, it gives CASSRSRVGDYGYTF.

This clonotype was detected a few times. This chain links TRBV4-2 with TRBJ2-3; 7 bases match TRBD2. Trimming at V came to 0 bases and at J to 6 bases, leaving 12 bases not matched to a gene. This CDR3 has 17 residues. The germline V gene encodes CDR1 LGHNA and CDR2 YNFKEQ. CDR3 region: CASSQDRLLGGQDTQYF. The CDR3 DNA sequence: TGTGCCAGCAGCCAAGATCGGCTTTTGGGAGGGCAGGATACGCAGTATTTT.

The chain has TRBV3-1 and TRBJ1-5, with TRBD1 matching 10 bases. Unmatched junction bases numbered 3, after V lost 1 base and J lost 6 bases. The CDR3 consists of 15 residues. Per germline, CDR1 LGHDT and CDR2 YNNKEL (reference sequence). The CDR3 sequence: CASSQGDRGSQPQHF. CDR3 bases: TGTGCCAGCAGCCAAGGGGACAGGGGATCTCAGCCCCAGCATTTT.